The 30 T cell receptor beta chains listed next were all sequenced from one sample in a study of T cells in Graves' hyperthyroidism and ophthalmopathy. Amplified regions were TCR beta CDR3 sequences from RNA transcripts. Primed by the HTBI set, a first-round RT-PCR was run on the TCR CDR3. One entry per CDR3 protein, called by TCRdb with MiXCR from the multiplex PCR reads. The sample holds some 720,000 distinct CDR3 sequences, less than 20% seen once. Source material: blood. These receptor sequences come from a young man with Graves' hyperthyroidism.

The J gene is TRBJ2-7, the V gene TRBV7-9; TRBD1 matches at 8 bases. The CDR3 consists of 15 residues. Germline CDR1 SEHNR, CDR2 FQNEAQ (reference sequence). V was pared by 5 bases and J by 6 bases, with 12 bases of the junction left unmatched. CDR3 loop: CASSPGAGGRPEQYF. The CDR3 region has the DNA TGTGCCAGCAGCCCAGGGGCAGGGGGCCGCCCCGAGCAGTACTTC.

This clonotype was counted many times. This sequence joins TRBV18 and TRBJ2-1; TRBD2 agrees at 13 bases. The CDR3 length is 15 residues. Unmatched junction bases numbered 3, after V lost 2 bases and J lost 8 bases. From germline, CDR1 is KGHSH and CDR2 LQKENI. The CDR3 is CASSPGTSGKHEQFF. Written as DNA, the CDR3 is TGTGCCAGCTCACCAGGGACTAGCGGGAAACATGAGCAGTTCTTC.

This clonotype has just a few counts. V gene TRBV19 combines with J gene TRBJ1-1; 10 nucleotides align to TRBD1. CDR3 size: 16 residues. CDR1 and CDR2 from the germline V gene are LNHDA and SQIVND (reference sequence). V trimming: 5 bases; J trimming: 1 base; junction bases outside the gene matches: 7. DNA for the CDR3: TGTGCCAGTAGTCCCGGGACAGGGGCCCCGAACACTGAAGCTTTCTTT. The encoded protein is CASSPGTGAPNTEAFF.

This clonotype was seen more than once but under ten times. The chain uses TRBV19 and TRBJ2-3; TRBD2 might be the D (5 bases). Germline-derived CDR1 and CDR2 are LNHDA and SQIVND (reference sequence). Trimming took 4 bases from V and 2 from J, leaving 16 bases between them. CDR3 size: 16 residues. This chain's CDR3 is CASSKLAGVPTDTQYF. The CDR3 coding sequence is TGTGCCAGTAGTAAACTGGCGGGTGTCCCCACAGATACGCAGTATTTT.

The sample holds many counts of this clonotype. J is TRBJ2-3 and V is TRBV28; D tentatively reads TRBD1 or TRBD2 (5 bases each). Trimming left V 3 bases short and J 1 base short, with 14 bases between. This CDR3 region has 16 residues. CDR1 is MDHEN, CDR2 SYDVKM, per germline. The CDR3 reads CASSFPTLGGTDTQYF. The CDR3 DNA sequence: TGTGCCAGCAGTTTCCCGACCCTGGGGGGCACAGATACGCAGTATTTT.

The sample holds a few counts of this clonotype. The gene calls are TRBV7-9 and TRBJ2-3; the D call may be TRBD1 or TRBD2 (5 bases each). The V gene's germline CDR1 is SEHNR and CDR2 FQNEAQ (reference sequence). The V end lost 5 bases, the J end lost 10 bases, and 13 bases lay between the germline ends. The CDR3 length is 12 residues. The CDR3 loop reads CASSATGTAQYF. The CDR3 DNA follows: TGTGCCAGCAGCGCAACCGGGACCGCGCAGTATTTT.

The V and J genes are TRBV6-2 or TRBV6-3 and TRBJ2-5; D uncertain. The CDR3 is 13 residues long. Trimming took off 5 bases at V and 0 bases at J, with 7 bases between the two ends. From germline, CDR1 is MNHEY and CDR2 SVGEGT. For the CDR3, the DNA is TGTGCCAGCAGTACTTGGGACCAAGAGACCCAGTACTTC. Protein sequence: CASSTWDQETQYF.

This chain links TRBV28 with TRBJ1-5; TRBD1 is a possible D gene (5 bases). V lost 11 bases and J lost 7, with 12 bases in between. The CDR3 is 11 amino acids. Looked up from germline, CDR1 is MDHEN and CDR2 is SYDVKM. CDR3 DNA: TGTGCCGCCTCCGAGGGGCAGCCCCAGCATTTT. Its protein is CAASEGQPQHF.

This clonotype has more than one count but fewer than ten. This rearrangement joins TRBV7-3 to TRBJ2-2; 7 bases align to TRBD2. This CDR3 has 14 residues. J lost 7 bases, V lost 5 bases, and 7 bases had no gene match. Germline V gene sequence: CDR1 SGHTA, CDR2 FQGTGA. CDR3 sequence (DNA): TGTGCCAGCAGCCTTTCGGGGGGAAACGGGGAGCTGTTTTTT. Protein sequence: CASSLSGGNGELFF.

This clonotype has a handful of counts. The J gene is TRBJ1-5, the V gene TRBV7-9; D possibly corresponds to TRBD1 (5 bases). Germline CDR1 reads SEHNR; CDR2 reads FQNEAQ (reference sequence). V lost 4 bases to trimming and J lost 2 bases, with 15 bases between them. The CDR3 consists of 16 residues. DNA for the CDR3: TGTGCCAGCAGCTCGGGACTCCCGCGGCGCAATCAGCCCCAGCATTTT. Translating it yields CASSSGLPRRNQPQHF. Full variable domain (outside the CDR3, taken from reference TRBV7-9 and TRBJ1-5): DTGVSQNPRHKITKRGQNVTFRCDPISEHNRLYWYRQTLGQGPEFLTYFQNEAQLEKSRLLSDRFSAERPKGSFSTLEIQRTEQGDSAMYLCASSSGLPRRNQPQHFGDGTRLSIL.

This CDR3 is CASSATNSYNEQFF. DNA for the CDR3: TGTGCCAGCAGCGCGACTAACTCCTACAATGAGCAGTTCTTC. V and J are TRBV9 and TRBJ2-1, with a possible D match to TRBD2 (5 bases). The CDR3 is 14 residues long. Germline CDR1 is SGDLS and CDR2 is YYNGEE. Trimming pared 3 bases from V and 0 bases from J, leaving 7 bases between.

This clonotype was seen a single time. This sequence joins TRBV19 and TRBJ2-2, with TRBD2 identical over 14 bases. CDR1 LNHDA and CDR2 SQIVND come from the germline V gene (reference sequence). J gave up 3 bases and V 5 bases, and 11 bases lay outside the gene matches. The CDR3 runs 19 residues. CDR3 bases: TGTGCCAGTAGTCCATGGGGACTAGCGGGAGAAGGGGACACCGGGGAGCTGTTTTTT. It is translated as CASSPWGLAGEGDTGELFF.

The CDR3 region is CASVDRATGANYGYTF. CDR3 nucleotides: TGTGCCAGCGTCGACCGGGCGACAGGAGCTAACTATGGCTACACCTTC. The chain employs TRBV12-3 or TRBV12-4 and TRBJ1-2; maybe TRBD1 (6 bases). V was clipped by 8 bases and J by 0 bases, with 19 bases between them. The CDR3 is 16 residues long.

This clonotype was detected a few times. The gene calls are TRBV28 and TRBJ1-5; D is unresolved. This CDR3 region has 12 residues. Germline loops: CDR1 MDHEN, CDR2 SYDVKM. Trimming removed 8 bases at V and 4 bases at J, with 9 bases between. CDR3: CASQEGNQPQHF. The CDR3 bases are TGTGCCAGCCAGGAGGGAAATCAGCCCCAGCATTTT.

Many counts were recorded for this clonotype. The chain combines TRBV28 with TRBJ2-1; no reliable D call. V lost 4 bases, J lost 0 bases, and 7 bases lay in between. CDR3 length: 14 amino acids. Germline-derived CDR1 and CDR2 are MDHEN and SYDVKM. CDR3 nucleotide sequence: TGTGCCAGCAGTTCTATGAACTCCTACAATGAGCAGTTCTTC. Translating it yields CASSSMNSYNEQFF.

Note on this clonotype: The junction and the germline gene differ at one end; a read error may be behind it. The chain's CDR3 is CASSFRTGGPGEPFF. DNA of the CDR3: TGTGCCAGCAGTTTTCGAACGGGAGGGCCCGGGGAGCCGTTTTTT. This chain uses TRBV12-3 or TRBV12-4 with TRBJ2-2; TRBD2 aligns across 8 bases. This CDR3 is 15 amino acids long.

J is TRBJ1-2 and V is TRBV6-1; TRBD1 matches at 7 bases. The CDR3 is 13 residues long. V was pared by 6 bases and J by 6 bases, with 7 bases of the junction left unmatched. Germline CDR1 is MNHNS and CDR2 is SASEGT. CDR3 protein: CASRPVGGNGYTF. The CDR3 DNA sequence: TGTGCCAGCAGACCTGTAGGGGGCAATGGCTACACCTTC.

The chain is built from TRBV5-8 and TRBJ2-1; D call uncertain. Germline V lookup: CDR1 SGHTS, CDR2 YDEGEE. The CDR3 is 13 amino acids. Between the trimmed V and J ends, which lost 4 bases and 14 bases, there was a span of 19 bases. The CDR3 sequence is CASSLKDADLEFF. CDR3 sequence (DNA): TGTGCCAGCAGCCTAAAGGACGCGGACCTAGAGTTCTTC.

This clonotype was detected a few times. This chain joins TRBV28 and TRBJ2-1, with unresolved D. Germline V gene lookup returns CDR1 MDHEN and CDR2 SYDVKM. Trimming pared 6 bases from V and 8 bases from J, leaving 14 bases between. The CDR3 runs 13 residues. CDR3 loop: CASRGRNFHEQFF. CDR3 coding DNA: TGTGCCAGCAGGGGCCGTAATTTCCATGAGCAGTTCTTC.

This chain connects TRBV5-6 to TRBJ1-6, with D tentatively TRBD1 (6 bases). This CDR3 spans 17 amino acids. Trimming removed 0 bases at V and 9 bases at J, with 19 bases between. Per germline, CDR1 SGHDT and CDR2 YYEEEE. The CDR3 spells CASSLGGSVTRGSPLHF. The CDR3 region has the DNA TGTGCCAGCAGCTTGGGGGGGTCCGTCACCAGGGGTTCACCCCTCCACTTT.

The rearrangement links TRBV3-1 to TRBJ2-7; D is undetermined. The germline gives CDR1 LGHDT, CDR2 YNNKEL (reference sequence). The CDR3 has 16 amino acids. Between the trimmed V and J ends, which lost 0 bases and 5 bases, there was a span of 17 bases. CDR3 nucleotides: TGTGCCAGCAGCCAAGATACAGCCGACGTGTCCCACGAGCAGTACTTC. Translating gives CASSQDTADVSHEQYF.

This clonotype has at least ten counts. V is TRBV3-1 and J is TRBJ2-5, with 13 bases matching TRBD2. The germline V gene has CDR1 LGHDT and CDR2 YNNKEL (reference sequence). The CDR3 has 15 residues. V shed 7 bases and J 2 bases; nucleotides not matched to a gene: 4. This CDR3 reads CASKGLAGSQETQYF. The CDR3 DNA reads as TGTGCCAGCAAGGGACTAGCGGGATCACAAGAGACCCAGTACTTC.

This clonotype appeared many times. The rearrangement joins TRBV12-3 or TRBV12-4 to TRBJ1-2; 8 positions agree with TRBD1. CDR3 size: 14 residues. After removal of 2 bases from V and 6 bases from J, the junction contained 5 bases not matched to a gene. CDR3 protein: CASSLFAGGNGYTF. CDR3 DNA sequence: TGTGCCAGCAGTTTATTCGCAGGGGGCAATGGCTACACCTTC.

This rearrangement joins TRBV5-1 to TRBJ1-4, with 7 bases matching TRBD1. The V gene's germline CDR1 is SGHRS and CDR2 YFSETQ. V lost 5 bases and J lost 5; bases outside the gene matches: 9. CDR3 length equals 15 residues. CDR3 nucleotide sequence: TGCGCCAGCAGTGACCCGGGACAGTTGAATGAAAAACTGTTTTTT. It specifies CASSDPGQLNEKLFF.

The V call is TRBV12-3 or TRBV12-4, the J call TRBJ1-1; D not certain. CDR3 length: 17 residues. V was cut by 6 bases and J by 2 bases, with 22 bases left in between. The CDR3: CASSPPLGGSLNTEAFF. In DNA, the CDR3 is TGTGCCAGCAGCCCTCCGTTGGGTGGGAGCCTTAACACTGAAGCTTTCTTT.

V is TRBV2 and J is TRBJ2-5; D may be TRBD1 (6 bases). CDR1 is SNHLY, CDR2 FYNNEI, per germline. There are 11 residues in the CDR3. Trimming removed 6 bases at V and 12 bases at J, with 14 bases between. CDR3 residues: CASSLVQGKYF. In DNA form, the CDR3 reads TGTGCCAGCAGCTTAGTTCAGGGGAAGTACTTC.

This clonotype was counted at least ten times. The gene calls are TRBV28 and TRBJ2-7; no firm D call. V was shortened by 7 bases and J by 1 base, with 14 bases between the two germline ends. CDR1 and CDR2 (germline): MDHEN, SYDVKM. The CDR3 has 14 residues. The CDR3 sequence: CASTLSSRSYEQYF. CDR3 bases: TGTGCCAGCACCCTATCGAGCAGATCCTACGAGCAGTACTTC.

The chain couples TRBV28 to TRBJ2-1, with D maybe TRBD1 (6 bases). There are 15 residues in the CDR3. Trimming removed 1 base from V and 7 bases from J, with 14 bases in between. The V gene's germline CDR1 is MDHEN and CDR2 SYDVKM. The CDR3 loop reads CASSLLGHSGNEQFF. Here the CDR3 DNA reads TGTGCCAGCAGTTTATTGGGACACAGTGGGAATGAGCAGTTCTTC.

V and J are TRBV20-1 and TRBJ1-3; D gene uncertain. Trimming pared 3 bases from V and 4 bases from J, leaving 7 bases between. Per the germline V gene, CDR1 is DFQATT and CDR2 is SNEGSKA (reference sequence). This CDR3 region has 12 residues. CDR3 sequence: CSARFSGNTIYF. The CDR3 bases are TGCAGTGCTAGGTTCTCCGGAAACACCATATATTTT.

This clonotype was counted at least ten times. This chain links TRBV30 with TRBJ2-5; 7 bases fit TRBD1. Germline V lookup: CDR1 GTSNPN, CDR2 SVGIG (reference sequence). This CDR3 is built from 14 residues. J gave up 1 base and V 2 bases, and 4 bases lay outside the gene matches. The CDR3 DNA reads TGTGCCTGGAGTTCAACAGGGGTCCAAGAGACCCAGTACTTC. Encoded protein: CAWSSTGVQETQYF. Together with reference TRBV30 and TRBJ2-5, the CDR3 gives the full variable domain: SQTIHQWPATLVQPVGSPLSLECTVEGTSNPNLYWYRQAAGRGLQLLFYSVGIGQISSEVPQNLSASRPQDRQFILSSKKLLLSDSGFYLCAWSSTGVQETQYFGPGTRLLVL.